This TCR beta chain was sequenced in a study of STAT5B mutations in CD4+ large granular lymphocyte leukemia. TCRdb keeps only in-frame clones here, not all; method: immunoSEQ multiplex PCR. Of about 21,000 clones listed, roughly three quarters are singletons. Buffy coats from healthy blood donors served as controls. This clonotype was obtained from a human donor in good health. Sequencing input: CD4+ T cells from blood buffy coats.

The CDR3 region is CASSQTGFGNEQFF. CDR3 coding DNA: TGTGCCAGCTCACAGACAGGGTTTGGGAATGAGCAGTTCTTC. The rearrangement links TRBV18 to TRBJ2-1, with 7 bases matching TRBD1. CDR1 and CDR2 (germline): KGHSH, LQKENI. The CDR3 length is 14 residues. V gave up 4 bases and J gave up 7 bases; unmatched junction bases: 7.